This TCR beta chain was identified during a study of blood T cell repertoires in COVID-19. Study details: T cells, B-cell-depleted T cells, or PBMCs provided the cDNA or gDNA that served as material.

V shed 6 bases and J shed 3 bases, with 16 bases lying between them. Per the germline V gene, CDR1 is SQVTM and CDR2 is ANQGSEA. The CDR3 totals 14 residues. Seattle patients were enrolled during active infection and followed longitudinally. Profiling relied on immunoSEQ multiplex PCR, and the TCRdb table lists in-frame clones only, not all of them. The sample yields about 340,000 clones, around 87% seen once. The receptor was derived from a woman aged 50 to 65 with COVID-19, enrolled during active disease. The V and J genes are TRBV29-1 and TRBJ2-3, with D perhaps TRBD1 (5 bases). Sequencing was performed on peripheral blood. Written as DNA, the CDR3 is TGCAGCGTCGTGTTGGGGCAGAGGACAGATACGCAGTATTTT. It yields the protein CSVVLGQRTDTQYF.